The TCR beta chain described here comes from a study of cytomegalovirus exposure and HLA in healthy donors. V lost 6 bases and J 3 bases, leaving 9 bases between the germline ends. The CDR3 is 13 amino acids. From germline, CDR1 is MNHEY and CDR2 SMNVEV (reference sequence). The PCR was carried out with 60 Vbeta primers and 13 Jbeta primers. Sequencing used immunoSEQ multiplex PCR; TCRdb keeps in-frame clones, though not all of them. The data contain about 130,000 clones, about 82% of them singletons. General study results and limits: V segments that were indistinguishable, TRBV6-2 and TRBV6-3 among them, were omitted from analysis. It was shown in a later analysis that HLA-associated TCR beta chains were more clonally expanded than other, equally common chains.

About this clone: Antigen: not known.

The chain carries TRBV27 and TRBJ1-5, with D perhaps matching TRBD1 (5 bases). The sequencing input was PBMCs. The TCR sequence derives from a boy between 10 and 17 years old in good health and CMV-seronegative. The CDR3 spells CASSLRDNQPQHF. The CDR3 region has the DNA TGTGCCAGCAGCCTCAGGGACAATCAGCCCCAGCATTTT.